This entry lists 27 T cell receptor beta chains sequenced from one sample in a study of blood T cell repertoires in COVID-19 (dated by TCRdb to 2019 to 2021). Receptor amplification or capture employed the immunoSEQ multiplex PCR assay. As stored in TCRdb, this immuneACCESS dataset retains in-frame rearrangements with V and J assigned. A fraction of the clones does not appear; measured against another copy, unresolved V genes explain less than half of the discrepancy, and the remainder lacks a known reason. Present in this sample are fewer than 250,000 clones, about 83% of which were seen just once. Of the sample, 4.5% to 6% falls within the top ten clones. The specimen sequenced was peripheral blood. These receptors were collected from a woman in her sixties or seventies with active or convalescent COVID-19.

V and J are TRBV5-1 and TRBJ2-3; D is uncertain. CDR3 length equals 14 residues. Germline values: CDR1 SGHRS, CDR2 YFSETQ. V was clipped by 4 bases and J by 2 bases, with 11 bases between them. In DNA, the CDR3 is TGCGCCAGCAGCCCAACTACCTCCACAGATACGCAGTATTTT. Residues: CASSPTTSTDTQYF.

V gene TRBV27 combines with J gene TRBJ2-1; possible D gene TRBD1, 6 bases. Per the germline V gene, CDR1 is MNHEY and CDR2 is SMNVEV (reference sequence). The CDR3 has 15 amino acids. V was pared by 7 bases and J by 10 bases, with 23 bases between. The CDR3 reads CASKELGTPGNEQFF. DNA of the CDR3: TGTGCCAGCAAAGAACTCGGGACACCGGGTAACGAGCAGTTCTTC.

The rearrangement uses TRBV7-3 and TRBJ2-1, with TRBD2 matching over 12 bases. V gave up 4 bases and J gave up 0 bases; unmatched junction bases: 13. Germline CDR1 and CDR2: SGHTA and FQGTGA. This CDR3 comprises 20 residues. CDR3: CASSSPERTSGTSSYNEQFF. CDR3 DNA sequence: TGTGCCAGCAGCTCCCCGGAGCGGACTAGCGGGACGAGCTCCTACAATGAGCAGTTCTTC.

The chain links TRBV2 to TRBJ2-1; 10 bases line up with TRBD2. CDR3 length: 17 residues. Germline assignment: CDR1 SNHLY and CDR2 FYNNEI. Trimming took 4 bases from V and 3 from J; bases not matched to a gene: 9. The CDR3 DNA reads as TGTGCCAGCAGTGTACTCGTACTAGCGGGAAGCTACAATGAGCAGTTCTTC. Amino acids: CASSVLVLAGSYNEQFF.

CDR3 region: CASGLVLGRGRQPQHF. CDR3 in DNA: TGTGCTAGTGGTTTGGTACTGGGTCGGGGTCGCCAGCCCCAGCATTTT. This sequence joins TRBV12-5 and TRBJ1-5; no reliable D call. The germline CDR1 and CDR2 sequences are LGHNT and FRNRAP. V was trimmed by 0 bases and J by 7 bases, leaving 16 bases between them. This CDR3 is 16 amino acids long.

The J gene is TRBJ2-1, the V gene TRBV7-6, with TRBD2 matching over 8 bases. Germline V lookup: CDR1 SGHVS, CDR2 FNYEAQ. The CDR3 extends over 18 amino acids. V trimming: 1 base; J trimming: 0 bases; junction bases outside the gene matches: 8. The chain's CDR3 is CASSLVLAGTSSYNEQFF. CDR3 coding DNA: TGTGCCAGCAGCTTAGTGTTAGCGGGGACGAGCTCCTACAATGAGCAGTTCTTC.

This clone was recorded only once. For the CDR3, the DNA is TGTGCCACCAGTGATTACGCTAGCGGGAGAGTTGAGCAGTTCTTC. The encoded protein is CATSDYASGRVEQFF. This rearrangement joins TRBV24-1 to TRBJ2-1, with 10 bases fitting TRBD2. Germline CDR1 and CDR2: KGHDR and SFDVKD. The CDR3 runs 15 residues. Trimming removed 2 bases from V and 9 bases from J; junction bases left unmatched: 6.

The genes are TRBV24-1 and TRBJ2-1; D perhaps matches TRBD2 (5 bases). Trimming removed 7 bases at V and 7 bases at J, with 7 bases between. The CDR3 consists of 11 residues. Per the germline V gene, CDR1 is KGHDR and CDR2 is SFDVKD. The CDR3 coding sequence is TGTGCCACCAGAAGCGGTAATGAGCAGTTCTTC. Its translation is CATRSGNEQFF.

J is TRBJ2-2 and V is TRBV11-2, with 8 bases aligning to TRBD2. The germline V gene encodes CDR1 SGHAT and CDR2 FQNNGV. The V segment lost 5 bases and the J segment 6 bases; nucleotides outside the gene matches: 8. The CDR3 is 15 amino acids. The CDR3 bases are TGTGCCAGCAGCCGAGCGGGAGTTGGGGCCGGGGAGCTGTTTTTT. Its translation: CASSRAGVGAGELFF.

This rearrangement joins TRBV28 to TRBJ1-5; D possibly corresponds to TRBD1 (6 bases). In germline, CDR1 is MDHEN, CDR2 SYDVKM. Deletions cut 5 bases from V and 3 bases from J, with 14 bases between. The CDR3 is 15 residues long. The CDR3 nucleotides are TGTGCCAGCAGTACTCAGGGGCCCTCCAATCAGCCCCAGCATTTT. Translated: CASSTQGPSNQPQHF.

The chain employs TRBV7-3 and TRBJ2-1; 7 bases line up with TRBD1. V was pared by 5 bases and J by 5 bases, with 6 bases of the junction left unmatched. Per germline, CDR1 SGHTA and CDR2 FQGTGA. The CDR3 spans 14 residues. In nucleotides, the CDR3 is TGTGCCAGCAGCGAGGGACAGTCACACAATGAGCAGTTCTTC. It translates to CASSEGQSHNEQFF.

J is TRBJ2-1 and V is TRBV5-1, with TRBD2 matching 8 bases. The V gene end was trimmed by 4 bases and the J gene end by 9 bases; junction bases not matched to a gene: 12. The V gene's germline CDR1 is SGHRS and CDR2 YFSETQ. The CDR3 covers 15 residues. The CDR3 is CASSPGGREAGEQFF. The CDR3 DNA follows: TGCGCCAGCAGCCCGGGGGGGCGAGAGGCAGGTGAGCAGTTCTTC.

This rearrangement joins TRBV11-3 to TRBJ2-2; perhaps TRBD2 as D (5 bases). The germline V gene encodes CDR1 SGHNT and CDR2 YENEEA. The CDR3 sequence is 16 residues long. V was pared by 3 bases and J by 6 bases, with 17 bases between. The CDR3 loop reads CASSFLGRGVSGELFF. The CDR3 nucleotides read TGTGCCAGCAGCTTCCTCGGCCGGGGAGTATCCGGGGAGCTGTTTTTT.

The rearrangement uses TRBV4-1 and TRBJ2-7; 9 bases match TRBD1. Germline V gene lookup returns CDR1 MGHRA and CDR2 YSYEKL. V trimming: 2 bases; J trimming: 2 bases; junction bases outside the gene matches: 7. The CDR3 is 16 residues long. Written as DNA, the CDR3 is TGCGCCAGCAGCCAATCGCCGACAGGGGGAACCTACGAGCAGTACTTC. Translating it yields CASSQSPTGGTYEQYF.

V usage is TRBV24-1 and J usage is TRBJ1-1; D remains unclear. Trimming took off 0 bases at V and 1 base at J, with 17 bases between the two ends. The CDR3 covers 18 residues. Germline CDR1 reads KGHDR; CDR2 reads SFDVKD. The CDR3 here is CATSDLQVRGQKNTEAFF. CDR3 in DNA: TGTGCCACCAGTGATTTGCAAGTGAGAGGTCAGAAGAACACTGAAGCTTTCTTT.

The V call is TRBV2, the J call TRBJ1-2; D is undetermined. Trimming left V 6 bases short and J 7 bases short, with 21 bases between. This CDR3 comprises 15 residues. Germline CDR1 SNHLY, CDR2 FYNNEI. The CDR3 sequence is CASSNTPTLPGGYTF. CDR3 nucleotide sequence: TGTGCCAGCAGCAATACCCCCACACTCCCGGGTGGCTACACCTTC.

This chain connects TRBV28 to TRBJ2-2; the D gene is possibly TRBD1 (6 bases). V dropped 4 bases and J dropped 4 bases, with 7 bases sitting between them. This CDR3 contains 13 residues. Germline assignment: CDR1 MDHEN and CDR2 SYDVKM. The CDR3 coding sequence is TGTGCCAGCAGTTACAGGGCCACCGGGGAGCTGTTTTTT. Protein: CASSYRATGELFF.

This clone was found once. V is TRBV4-1 and J is TRBJ2-1, with TRBD2 matching 8 bases. This CDR3 is built from 18 residues. CDR1 is MGHRA, CDR2 YSYEKL, per germline. Trimming removed 1 base from V and 4 bases from J; junction bases left unmatched: 12. In nucleotides, the CDR3 is TGCGCCAGCAGCCAAGGGCGTCAGAGCGGGAGACGGTACAATGAGCAGTTCTTC. This sequence encodes CASSQGRQSGRRYNEQFF.

The genes are TRBV3-1 (or the pseudogene TRBV3-2) and TRBJ2-1; maybe TRBD1 (6 bases). Trimming pared 0 bases from V and 8 bases from J, leaving 8 bases between. Germline-derived CDR1 and CDR2 are LGHDT and YNNKEL (reference sequence). The CDR3 is 13 residues long. The CDR3 region has the DNA TGTGCCAGCAGCCAAGATAAGGGGGATGAGCAGTTCTTC. Amino acids: CASSQDKGDEQFF.

The chain links TRBV19 to TRBJ1-1, with unresolved D. Per the germline V gene, CDR1 is LNHDA and CDR2 is SQIVND (reference sequence). The CDR3 is 14 amino acids. The ends were cut back, 3 bases at V and 4 bases at J, with 12 bases in the middle. CDR3 nucleotides: TGTGCCAGTAGTATTCTTCTTTTGAGCACTGAAGCTTTCTTT. Amino acid sequence: CASSILLLSTEAFF.

V usage is TRBV28 and J usage is TRBJ1-4; no reliable D call. With 2 bases removed from V and 10 bases from J, the gap between germline ends came to 11 bases. Germline V lookup: CDR1 MDHEN, CDR2 SYDVKM. CDR3 length: 13 amino acids. The chain's CDR3 is CASSLPGFGKLFF. The CDR3 bases are TGTGCCAGCAGTTTACCAGGTTTCGGAAAACTGTTTTTT.

V gene TRBV7-8 combines with J gene TRBJ2-2; D unclear. This CDR3 has 13 residues. The germline V gene has CDR1 SGHVS and CDR2 FQNEAQ. Deletions cut 7 bases from V and 9 bases from J, with 15 bases between. CDR3 in amino acids: CASMQLAEWELFF. The CDR3 DNA follows: TGTGCCAGCATGCAGCTTGCGGAATGGGAGCTGTTTTTT.

Only one count was recorded for this clone. The germline gene is not matched at one end of the junction; a read error may be the cause. The chain employs TRBV5-1 and TRBJ2-5; D not certain. The CDR3 has 16 residues. The germline CDR1 and CDR2 sequences are SGHRS and YFSETQ. CDR3: CASNLAARLSQETQYF. The CDR3, as DNA: TGCGCCAGCAACTTGGCTGCCAGGCTTTCTCAAGAGACCCAGTACTTC.

The V gene is TRBV6-2 or TRBV6-3, the J gene TRBJ2-5; D possibly corresponds to TRBD1 (5 bases). V lost 2 bases to trimming and J lost 2 bases, with 12 bases between them. The CDR3 runs 15 residues. The germline V gene has CDR1 MNHEY and CDR2 SVGEGT. The DNA for the CDR3 is TGTGCCAGCAGTTACCAGCGCAGGGTACAAGAGACCCAGTACTTC. Amino acid sequence: CASSYQRRVQETQYF.

The chain has TRBV30 and TRBJ2-1; 15 nucleotides agree with TRBD2. The V gene end was trimmed by 7 bases and the J gene end by 8 bases; junction bases not matched to a gene: 12. Germline V CDR1 and CDR2: GTSNPN, SVGIG (reference sequence). This CDR3 comprises 16 residues. CDR3: CASGQGLAGGPDEQFF. CDR3 in DNA: TGTGCCTCCGGCCAGGGACTAGCGGGAGGCCCGGATGAGCAGTTCTTC.

This chain joins TRBV10-2 and TRBJ2-7, with D perhaps matching TRBD1 (6 bases). The CDR3 is made up of 16 amino acids. The germline V gene encodes CDR1 WSHSY and CDR2 SAAADI. V was trimmed by 3 bases and J by 3 bases, leaving 18 bases between them. The CDR3 coding sequence is TGCGCCAGCAGTGACTCCCCGACAGGAATCATCTACGAGCAGTACTTC. It encodes CASSDSPTGIIYEQYF.

This chain links TRBV28 with TRBJ1-2; weak D call: TRBD1 (6 bases). There are 13 residues in the CDR3. Trimming pared 5 bases from V and 7 bases from J, leaving 14 bases between. Germline V gene data show CDR1 as MDHEN and CDR2 as SYDVKM. The DNA for the CDR3 is TGTGCCAGCAGTATCAATACAGGGAGTGGCTACACCTTC. Translating it yields CASSINTGSGYTF.